These 19 T cell receptor beta chains share one sample of origin, sequenced in a study of CD8 T cells in Susac syndrome. After extraction with the RNeasy kit, roughly 0.5 to 1 ug of the RNA was reverse transcribed using random hexamers. Using its own MiXCR run on the immunoSEQ multiplex PCR reads, TCRdb lists one record per CDR3 protein. The sample gives 160,000 or so distinct CDR3 sequences, 94% of which show up once; over 0.095% is in the top ten. The sample comprised CD4+ T cells from PBMCs. The receptors were gathered from a human donor with Susac syndrome.

The rearrangement links TRBV3-1 to TRBJ2-5, with D perhaps matching TRBD2 (6 bases). The CDR3 runs 16 residues. Trimming stripped 0 bases from V and 2 bases from J, with 13 bases between. Looked up from germline, CDR1 is LGHDT and CDR2 is YNNKEL (reference sequence). As DNA, the CDR3 is TGTGCCAGCAGCCAAGATAAGGCGGGACGACAAGAGACCCAGTACTTC. Amino acid sequence: CASSQDKAGRQETQYF.

The chain is built from TRBV7-9 and TRBJ2-7; 7 bases are a match to TRBD2. Trimming cost V 2 bases and J 2 bases; bases outside gene matches: 6. The V gene's germline CDR1 is SEHNR and CDR2 FQNEAQ (reference sequence). CDR3 length equals 15 residues. The DNA of the CDR3 is TGTGCCAGCAGCTTACAGGGAGGGAGAACCTACGAGCAGTACTTC. Encoded protein: CASSLQGGRTYEQYF.

The CDR3 DNA sequence: TGTGCCAGCAGTTTTTCGCGACAGGGAGCCTTCTTT. As protein: CASSFSRQGAFF. This sequence joins TRBV12-3 or TRBV12-4 and TRBJ1-1, with 7 bases that match TRBD1. Trimming removed 3 bases from V and 14 bases from J; junction bases left unmatched: 9. CDR3 length: 12 amino acids.

The rearrangement links TRBV11-2 to TRBJ2-1; TRBD2 aligns across 7 bases. The J segment lost 0 bases and the V segment lost 1 base, leaving 3 bases of the junction unmatched. Germline V gene lookup returns CDR1 SGHAT and CDR2 FQNNGV. The length of the CDR3 is 16 residues. The CDR3 sequence is CASSLGRGGSYNEQFF. The DNA of the CDR3 is TGTGCCAGCAGCTTAGGCCGCGGGGGCTCCTACAATGAGCAGTTCTTC.

The chain recombines TRBV7-2 with TRBJ2-5; D is uncertain. The V and J ends lost 4 bases and 5 bases respectively, with 11 bases between them. The germline V gene encodes CDR1 SGHTA and CDR2 FQGNSA. The CDR3 extends over 13 amino acids. Here the CDR3 reads CASSSRMGETQYF. In nucleotides, the CDR3 is TGTGCCAGCAGCTCTAGGATGGGGGAGACCCAGTACTTC.

This rearrangement joins TRBV20-1 to TRBJ2-3; 8 nucleotides match TRBD1. Germline V gene data show CDR1 as DFQATT and CDR2 as SNEGSKA (reference sequence). Trimming took 3 bases from V and 1 from J; bases not matched to a gene: 3. This CDR3 is built from 14 residues. The CDR3 sequence is CSASLDRGTDTQYF. For the CDR3, the DNA is TGCAGTGCTAGTCTGGACAGGGGCACAGATACGCAGTATTTT.

The genes are TRBV19 and TRBJ1-1; a possible D gene is TRBD1 (5 bases). V was trimmed by 9 bases and J by 5 bases, leaving 13 bases between them. From germline, CDR1 is LNHDA and CDR2 SQIVND (reference sequence). This CDR3 is 12 amino acids long. The CDR3 loop reads CASRVGKTEAFF. CDR3 in DNA: TGTGCCAGCAGGGTCGGGAAAACTGAAGCTTTCTTT.

The gene calls are TRBV12-5 and TRBJ1-1; 7 bases line up with TRBD1. Germline V gene data show CDR1 as LGHNT and CDR2 as FRNRAP. Germline trimming cut 1 base from V and 7 bases from J; bases unmatched to any gene: 9. The CDR3 is 15 amino acids. The CDR3 here is CASGLGQGRYREAFF. The DNA for the CDR3 is TGTGCTAGTGGTTTGGGACAGGGCCGGTACCGTGAAGCTTTCTTT.

This sequence joins TRBV20-1 and TRBJ1-6, with D unclear. CDR1 and CDR2 (germline): DFQATT, SNEGSKA (reference sequence). V was shortened by 3 bases and J by 3 bases, with 12 bases between the two germline ends. The CDR3 is 15 amino acids. CDR3 region: CSARMGGYYNSPLHF. DNA for the CDR3: TGCAGTGCTAGGATGGGCGGTTACTATAATTCACCCCTCCACTTT.

The rearrangement uses TRBV23-1 and TRBJ2-1, with D unclear. TRBV23-1 has ORF status, its function being uncertain. V was trimmed by 5 bases and J by 7 bases, leaving 9 bases between them. The CDR3 is made up of 12 amino acids. DNA of the CDR3: TGCGCCAGCAGTAGGGAAGGGAATGAGCAGTTCTTC. Translation: CASSREGNEQFF.

This clonotype was observed a single time. The CDR3 nucleotides read TGTGCCATCAGCCCCCCCGGGACAGGGACCTACGAGCAGTACTTC. This translates into CAISPPGTGTYEQYF. The gene calls are TRBV10-3 and TRBJ2-7; 9 nucleotides align to TRBD1. The CDR3 totals 15 residues. With V trimmed by 6 bases and J by 2 bases, 8 bases remained unmatched. Germline CDR1 and CDR2: ENHRY and SYGVKD.

The V call is TRBV6-2 or TRBV6-3, the J call TRBJ2-2, with 8 bases fitting TRBD1. Trimming cost V 2 bases and J 5 bases; bases outside gene matches: 1. This CDR3 region has 14 residues. CDR1 MNHEY and CDR2 SVGEGT come from the germline V gene. CDR3 sequence: CASSYRTGTGELFF. As DNA, the CDR3 is TGTGCCAGCAGTTACCGGACAGGGACCGGGGAGCTGTTTTTT.

The genes are TRBV5-1 and TRBJ2-1, with 11 bases that match TRBD2. Trimming removed 4 bases from V and 3 bases from J; junction bases left unmatched: 6. The CDR3 spans 16 residues. Germline values: CDR1 SGHRS, CDR2 YFSETQ. In DNA form, the CDR3 reads TGCGCCAGCAGCAGGTCCGGGACTAGCGGCTACAATGAGCAGTTCTTC. Translation: CASSRSGTSGYNEQFF.

The chain uses TRBV25-1 and TRBJ2-2; the match to TRBD1 covers 8 bases. With V trimmed by 10 bases and J by 5 bases, 9 bases remained unmatched. The germline CDR1 and CDR2 sequences are MGHDK and SYGVNS. This CDR3 has 14 amino acids. The CDR3 here is CATKDRVGTGELFF. Here the CDR3 DNA reads TGTGCCACCAAGGACAGGGTCGGGACCGGGGAGCTGTTTTTT. The full variable domain, in which reference TRBV25-1 and TRBJ2-2 provide the parts outside the CDR3, is EADIYQTPRYLVIGTGKKITLECSQTMGHDKMYWYQQDPGMELHLIHYSYGVNSTEKGDLSSESTVSRIRTEHFPLTLESARPSHTSQYLCATKDRVGTGELFFGEGSRLTVL.

This chain links TRBV6-2 or TRBV6-3 with TRBJ2-1; a possible D gene is TRBD2 (6 bases). Germline V gives CDR1 MNHEY, CDR2 SVGEGT. The germline V and J ends were trimmed by 8 bases and 0 bases, with 11 bases remaining between them. The CDR3 is 14 amino acids. The CDR3 bases are TGTGCCAGCCTCCTAGCGCCCTCCTACAATGAGCAGTTCTTC. Amino acids: CASLLAPSYNEQFF.

The gene calls are TRBV7-9 and TRBJ1-1; D is undetermined. Trimming cost V 5 bases and J 3 bases, with 16 bases left between them. Germline V gene data show CDR1 as SEHNR and CDR2 as FQNEAQ (reference sequence). CDR3 length: 15 residues. The CDR3 sequence: CASSPRLDSDTEAFF. The DNA of the CDR3 is TGTGCCAGCAGCCCCAGGTTGGACTCGGACACTGAAGCTTTCTTT.

The chain has TRBV20-1 and TRBJ1-5; D unclear. The CDR3 sequence is 15 residues long. The V and J ends lost 3 bases and 3 bases respectively, with 15 bases between them. Germline V gives CDR1 DFQATT, CDR2 SNEGSKA (reference sequence). CDR3 nucleotide sequence: TGCAGTGCTAGCGCGGGAGAAGGGCTCAATCAGCCCCAGCATTTT. This sequence encodes CSASAGEGLNQPQHF.

This rearrangement joins TRBV5-6 to TRBJ2-1; D possibly uses TRBD1 or TRBD2 (5 bases each). This CDR3 is built from 16 residues. Germline V lookup: CDR1 SGHDT, CDR2 YYEEEE. The V and J ends lost 5 bases and 12 bases respectively, with 27 bases between them. The CDR3 coding sequence is TGTGCCAGCAGTCCTGGTGCTGGGACCCAGATCATTGGGCAGTTCTTC. Its protein product is CASSPGAGTQIIGQFF.

This clonotype was counted once. The rearrangement uses TRBV4-1 and TRBJ1-5, with TRBD1 matching 7 bases. V was clipped by 3 bases and J by 6 bases; unmatched bases: 8. The CDR3 sequence is 15 residues long. CDR1 is MGHRA, CDR2 YSYEKL, per germline. The CDR3 bases are TGCGCCAGCAGCCAGTCCACAGGGGTGCCTCAGCCCCAGCATTTT. Translating gives CASSQSTGVPQPQHF.